This T cell receptor (beta chain) came from a study of blood T cell repertoires in COVID-19. About the research overall: From the United States, Italy and Spain came samples of acute and convalescent COVID-19.

The count of this clone is one. The authors' processing: Using reference gene primer amplification, nucleated cell counts were estimated. Sequencing used immunoSEQ multiplex PCR; TCRdb keeps in-frame clones, though not all of them. That table gives V, J and clone size, and the DNA gave D and trimming. Here the sample spans roughly 81,000 clones, about four fifths being singletons. The V and J ends lost 2 bases and 8 bases respectively, with 15 bases between them. CDR3 length: 15 amino acids. Germline loops: CDR1 KGHSH, CDR2 LQKENI. The sequence derives from a man older than 75 with active or convalescent COVID-19. The chain carries TRBV18 and TRBJ1-4; tentatively, D is TRBD1 (5 bases). The sequenced material came from peripheral blood. The CDR3 spells CASSPIRGGQEKLFF. The CDR3 DNA reads as TGTGCCAGCTCACCAATCCGCGGGGGTCAAGAAAAACTGTTTTTT. Full variable domain (outside the CDR3, taken from reference TRBV18 and TRBJ1-4): NAGVMQNPRHLVRRRGQEARLRCSPMKGHSHVYWYRQLPEEGLKFMVYLQKENIIDESGMPKERFSAEFPKEGPSILRIQQVVRGDSAAYFCASSPIRGGQEKLFFGSGTQLSVL.